These 25 T cell receptor beta chains were all obtained from the same sample, sequenced in a study of breast tumors, draining lymph nodes, adjacent tissues. TCRdb re-called the multiplex PCR reads with MiXCR, one entry per CDR3 protein. The repertoire holds over 70,000 distinct CDR3 sequences, approximately 30% seen once, with over 6.5% in the top ten. Samples came from axillary lymph nodes draining the breast cancer. Sequencing was done on a sample of axillary lymph node tissue. All receptors derive from a female donor with breast cancer. Some clones in this sample may be carry-over from other donors' samples.

The chain has TRBV19 and TRBJ2-1, with TRBD2 identical over 7 bases. V gave up 3 bases and J gave up 0 bases; unmatched junction bases: 14. CDR3 length: 19 amino acids. The germline V gene has CDR1 LNHDA and CDR2 SQIVND (reference sequence). The chain's CDR3 is CASSMYQTSLGGSYNEQFF. The CDR3, as DNA: TGTGCCAGTAGTATGTACCAGACTAGCTTGGGCGGCTCCTACAATGAGCAGTTCTTC.

This clonotype was counted many times. The chain is built from TRBV7-3 and TRBJ2-1; 13 bases are a match to TRBD2. Germline V gene data show CDR1 as SGHTA and CDR2 as FQGTGA. The junction had 2 bases not matched to a gene; V was cut back by 5 bases and J by 4 bases. CDR3 size: 15 residues. In DNA form, the CDR3 reads TGTGCCAGCAGCCGGACTAGCGGGGGTTACAATGAGCAGTTCTTC. This sequence encodes CASSRTSGGYNEQFF.

The table lists this clonotype with many counts. The chain recombines TRBV6-2 or TRBV6-3 with TRBJ2-7; D gene unclear. Germline CDR1 MNHEY, CDR2 SVGEGT. There are 12 residues in the CDR3. Between the trimmed V and J ends, which lost 2 bases and 4 bases, there was a span of 6 bases. The DNA of the CDR3 is TGTGCCAGCAGTTACACGGTTTACGAGCAGTACTTC. This gives the protein CASSYTVYEQYF.

This clonotype appeared many times. A clone one base away is much larger, so this may be a read error. CDR3 sequence: CASSFDPGSSYEQYF. The CDR3, as DNA: TGTGCCAGCAGTTTCGACCCCGGGAGTTCCTACGAGCAGTACTTC. The genes are TRBV12-3 or TRBV12-4 and TRBJ2-7; tentatively, D is TRBD2 (6 bases). The V end was cut by 3 bases, the J end by 1 base, with 13 bases between. This CDR3 contains 15 residues.

This clonotype was detected only once. A junction boundary mismatches the germline segment, possibly from a read error. V is TRBV3-1 and J is TRBJ1-2, with 7 bases matching TRBD1. The CDR3 extends over 14 amino acids. Germline CDR1 is LGHDT and CDR2 is YNNKEL (reference sequence). The CDR3 nucleotides read TGTGCCAGCAGCCAAGCTGACAGGGTACATGGCTACGCCTTC. Amino acids: CASSQADRVHGYAF.

Turning to this clonotype: The junction shows a germline mismatch at one end, possibly a read error. The chain couples TRBV24-1 to TRBJ2-5; no firm D call. The CDR3 has 14 amino acids. CDR1 is KGHDR and CDR2 is SFDVKD in the germline V gene. This CDR3 is CATRDSPPNDTQYF. The CDR3 DNA reads TGTGCCACCAGGGATTCGCCCCCAAATGACACCCAGTACTTC.

Ten or more counts support this clonotype. The chain recombines TRBV4-2 with TRBJ2-2; D may be TRBD2 (5 bases). Looked up from germline, CDR1 is LGHNA and CDR2 is YNFKEQ. The V gene lost 1 base and the J gene lost 4 bases, with 10 bases spanning the gap. The CDR3 runs to 15 residues. The CDR3 loop is CASSQVRDITGELFF. CDR3 sequence (DNA): TGTGCCAGCAGCCAAGTTCGGGATATCACCGGGGAGCTGTTTTTT.

V gene TRBV20-1 combines with J gene TRBJ2-3; possible D gene TRBD1, 8 bases. The CDR3 is made up of 17 amino acids. V lost 4 bases and J lost 4, with 24 bases in between. Germline assignment: CDR1 DFQATT and CDR2 SNEGSKA (reference sequence). The CDR3 sequence: CSAKTGGDRGLADTQYF. The CDR3 nucleotides read TGCAGTGCTAAAACGGGAGGAGACAGGGGTCTTGCAGATACGCAGTATTTT.

This clonotype was detected only a few times. The chain has TRBV28 and TRBJ1-4, with D unresolved. CDR1 is MDHEN, CDR2 SYDVKM, per germline. The CDR3 is made up of 13 amino acids. Trimming removed 5 bases from V and 2 bases from J, with 6 bases in between. Here the CDR3 DNA reads TGTGCCAGCAGTGTCTCTACTAATGAAAAACTGTTTTTT. Amino acid sequence: CASSVSTNEKLFF.

In its sample, this clonotype was seen many times. The gene calls are TRBV7-2 and TRBJ1-6; D unclear. The germline gives CDR1 SGHTA, CDR2 FQGNSA. The CDR3 totals 12 residues. V lost 3 bases and J lost 9, with 6 bases in between. CDR3: CASSFSFSPLHF. DNA of the CDR3: TGTGCCAGCAGCTTCTCTTTTTCACCCCTCCACTTT.

There are a few counts of this clonotype. It may be a read error: a sequence one base away is much more abundant. V usage is TRBV6-1 and J usage is TRBJ2-3; tentative D call: TRBD1 (6 bases). The germline CDR1 and CDR2 sequences are MNHNS and SASEGT. This CDR3 has 17 residues. CDR3 DNA: TGTGCCAGCAGTCAAGCGAGGGGGTGGGTTAAATCAGATACGCAGTATTTT. The encoded protein is CASSQARGWVKSDTQYF.

This clonotype was seen repeatedly, ten times or more. The chain carries TRBV9 and TRBJ2-5, with 8 bases lining up with TRBD2. Trimming took 2 bases from V and 5 from J; bases not matched to a gene: 8. Germline CDR1 reads SGDLS; CDR2 reads YYNGEE. The CDR3 loop spans 15 amino acids. DNA for the CDR3: TGTGCCAGCAGCGTTAGCGGGACGAGGTATGAGACCCAGTACTTC. This gives the protein CASSVSGTRYETQYF.

Worth noting for this clonotype: Mismatch with germline at one junction end may stem from a read error. CDR3 in DNA: TGTGCCAGCAGCTACAGACCTGGACTAGCCCACTCCTACCAGCAGTACTTC. It translates to CASSYRPGLAHSYQQYF. The gene calls are TRBV7-8 and TRBJ2-7, with 8 bases that match TRBD2. The CDR3 extends over 17 amino acids. Germline V gene sequence: CDR1 SGHVS, CDR2 FQNEAQ. Together with reference TRBV7-8 and TRBJ2-7, the CDR3 gives the full variable domain: GAGVSQSPRYKVAKRGQDVALRCDPISGHVSLFWYQQALGQGPEFLTYFQNEAQLDKSGLPSDRFFAERPEGSVSTLKIQRTQQEDSAVYLCASSYRPGLAHSYQQYFGPGTRLTVT.

This clonotype was observed at least ten times. This sequence joins TRBV5-1 and TRBJ2-1, with D tentatively TRBD1 (6 bases). Germline V gene lookup returns CDR1 SGHRS and CDR2 YFSETQ. The CDR3 is 14 residues long. Trimming removed 5 bases from V and 3 bases from J, with 12 bases in between. The CDR3 nucleotides are TGCGCCAGCAGTACAGGGTTTGGCTACAATGAGCAGTTCTTC. Residues: CASSTGFGYNEQFF. The entire variable domain, with the rest obtained from reference TRBV5-1 and TRBJ2-1, is as follows: KAGVTQTPRYLIKTRGQQVTLSCSPISGHRSVSWYQQTPGQGLQFLFEYFSETQRNKGNFPGRFSGRQFSNSRSEMNVSTLELGDSALYLCASSTGFGYNEQFFGPGTRLTVL.

This clonotype has a count of ten or more. The chain carries TRBV2 and TRBJ2-7; 8 nucleotides line up with TRBD1. After removal of 5 bases from V and 2 bases from J, the junction contained 5 bases not matched to a gene. The CDR3 is made up of 14 amino acids. Per the germline V gene, CDR1 is SNHLY and CDR2 is FYNNEI. CDR3 amino acids: CASSQGAPTYEQYF. The CDR3 nucleotides are TGTGCCAGCAGTCAGGGGGCGCCGACCTACGAGCAGTACTTC.

About this clonotype: The germline gene is not matched at one end of the junction; a read error may be the cause. The chain links TRBV4-3 to TRBJ2-1; D remains ambiguous. The CDR3 runs 15 residues. Germline V gene lookup returns CDR1 LGHNA and CDR2 YSLEER. The CDR3 sequence is CASSQEKVAYNGQFF. The CDR3 region has the DNA TGCGCCAGCAGCCAAGAGAAGGTAGCCTACAATGGGCAGTTCTTC.

CDR3 loop: CASSYLNNEQFF. The CDR3 DNA follows: TGTGCCAGCAGTTATCTGAACAATGAGCAGTTCTTC. This rearrangement joins TRBV6-2 or TRBV6-3 to TRBJ2-1; D is unresolved. The V gene's germline CDR1 is MNHEY and CDR2 SVGEGT. Trimming took 3 bases from V and 5 from J, leaving 5 bases between them. The CDR3 has 12 residues.

This clonotype has at least ten counts. The chain is built from TRBV30 and TRBJ1-5; D not certain. Germline values: CDR1 GTSNPN, CDR2 SVGIG (reference sequence). V shed 0 bases and J shed 5 bases, with 11 bases lying between them. This CDR3 comprises 14 residues. Here the CDR3 reads CAWSVPPTDQPQHF. CDR3 sequence (DNA): TGTGCCTGGAGTGTACCCCCGACGGATCAGCCCCAGCATTTT.

The chain is built from TRBV7-8 and TRBJ2-7, with D possibly being TRBD2 (5 bases). V gave up 1 base and J gave up 5 bases, with 12 bases separating them. Germline CDR1 SGHVS, CDR2 FQNEAQ. The CDR3 sequence is 14 residues long. CDR3 DNA sequence: TGTGCCAGCAGCTTAGTAGTAGCGCAGCACGAGCAGTACTTC. Residues: CASSLVVAQHEQYF.

This clonotype was seen repeatedly, ten times or more. The chain couples TRBV4-1 to TRBJ2-1; 8 bases match TRBD2. J gave up 4 bases and V 1 base, and 6 bases lay outside the gene matches. The CDR3 loop spans 16 amino acids. CDR1 MGHRA and CDR2 YSYEKL come from the germline V gene. For the CDR3, the DNA is TGCGCCAGCAGCCAAGGGGGAGCGGGGGTATACAATGAGCAGTTCTTC. Amino acid sequence: CASSQGGAGVYNEQFF.

This clonotype was observed a few times. The chain combines TRBV3-1 with TRBJ2-2; D gene uncertain. Deletions cut 0 bases from V and 6 bases from J, with 11 bases between. Germline V gives CDR1 LGHDT, CDR2 YNNKEL (reference sequence). The CDR3 totals 15 residues. As DNA, the CDR3 is TGTGCCAGCAGCCAAGATGCCGGGTTACCCGGGGAGCTGTTTTTT. Its translation: CASSQDAGLPGELFF.

In this sample, this clonotype turned up many times. This rearrangement joins TRBV19 to TRBJ2-2; D unclear. Germline CDR1 reads LNHDA; CDR2 reads SQIVND (reference sequence). Trimming left V 1 base short and J 5 bases short, with 8 bases between. The CDR3 runs 14 residues. The CDR3 DNA is TGTGCCAGTAGTATAGCGGGCAGAACCGGGGAGCTGTTTTTT. This encodes CASSIAGRTGELFF.

This clonotype was counted at least ten times. The J gene is TRBJ2-2, the V gene TRBV7-6; D uncertain. Trimming left V 5 bases short and J 6 bases short, with 7 bases between. CDR3 length equals 12 residues. CDR1 is SGHVS and CDR2 is FNYEAQ in the germline V gene. Here the CDR3 DNA reads TGTGCCAGCAGCCGAGTCTCCGGGGAGCTGTTTTTT. It is translated as CASSRVSGELFF.

This clonotype showed up many times. One end of the junction varies from germline; a read error may be responsible. This sequence joins TRBV7-2 and TRBJ1-3; D is ambiguous. This CDR3 is 17 amino acids long. Germline CDR1 and CDR2: SGHTA and FQGNSA. The CDR3 sequence: CASSLGVAGISGNPIYF. The CDR3 DNA follows: TGTGCCAGCAGCTTAGGGGTTGCGGGTATCTCTGGAAACCCCATATATTTT. The variable domain in full, completed from reference TRBV7-2 and TRBJ1-3, reads GAGVSQSPSNKVTEKGKDVELRCDPISGHTALYWYRQSLGQGLEFLIYFQGNSAPDKSGLPSDRFSAERTGGSVSTLTIQRTQQEDSAVYLCASSLGVAGISGNPIYFGEGSWLTVV.

The rearrangement uses TRBV19 and TRBJ2-2; 7 bases align to TRBD2. V lost 5 bases and J lost 13; bases outside the gene matches: 16. CDR1 and CDR2 (germline): LNHDA, SQIVND (reference sequence). The CDR3 has 15 amino acids. The CDR3 DNA follows: TGTGCCAGTAGTGTCGAGGTGAACACCGGGGAGGGGCTGTTTTTT. Amino acids: CASSVEVNTGEGLFF.